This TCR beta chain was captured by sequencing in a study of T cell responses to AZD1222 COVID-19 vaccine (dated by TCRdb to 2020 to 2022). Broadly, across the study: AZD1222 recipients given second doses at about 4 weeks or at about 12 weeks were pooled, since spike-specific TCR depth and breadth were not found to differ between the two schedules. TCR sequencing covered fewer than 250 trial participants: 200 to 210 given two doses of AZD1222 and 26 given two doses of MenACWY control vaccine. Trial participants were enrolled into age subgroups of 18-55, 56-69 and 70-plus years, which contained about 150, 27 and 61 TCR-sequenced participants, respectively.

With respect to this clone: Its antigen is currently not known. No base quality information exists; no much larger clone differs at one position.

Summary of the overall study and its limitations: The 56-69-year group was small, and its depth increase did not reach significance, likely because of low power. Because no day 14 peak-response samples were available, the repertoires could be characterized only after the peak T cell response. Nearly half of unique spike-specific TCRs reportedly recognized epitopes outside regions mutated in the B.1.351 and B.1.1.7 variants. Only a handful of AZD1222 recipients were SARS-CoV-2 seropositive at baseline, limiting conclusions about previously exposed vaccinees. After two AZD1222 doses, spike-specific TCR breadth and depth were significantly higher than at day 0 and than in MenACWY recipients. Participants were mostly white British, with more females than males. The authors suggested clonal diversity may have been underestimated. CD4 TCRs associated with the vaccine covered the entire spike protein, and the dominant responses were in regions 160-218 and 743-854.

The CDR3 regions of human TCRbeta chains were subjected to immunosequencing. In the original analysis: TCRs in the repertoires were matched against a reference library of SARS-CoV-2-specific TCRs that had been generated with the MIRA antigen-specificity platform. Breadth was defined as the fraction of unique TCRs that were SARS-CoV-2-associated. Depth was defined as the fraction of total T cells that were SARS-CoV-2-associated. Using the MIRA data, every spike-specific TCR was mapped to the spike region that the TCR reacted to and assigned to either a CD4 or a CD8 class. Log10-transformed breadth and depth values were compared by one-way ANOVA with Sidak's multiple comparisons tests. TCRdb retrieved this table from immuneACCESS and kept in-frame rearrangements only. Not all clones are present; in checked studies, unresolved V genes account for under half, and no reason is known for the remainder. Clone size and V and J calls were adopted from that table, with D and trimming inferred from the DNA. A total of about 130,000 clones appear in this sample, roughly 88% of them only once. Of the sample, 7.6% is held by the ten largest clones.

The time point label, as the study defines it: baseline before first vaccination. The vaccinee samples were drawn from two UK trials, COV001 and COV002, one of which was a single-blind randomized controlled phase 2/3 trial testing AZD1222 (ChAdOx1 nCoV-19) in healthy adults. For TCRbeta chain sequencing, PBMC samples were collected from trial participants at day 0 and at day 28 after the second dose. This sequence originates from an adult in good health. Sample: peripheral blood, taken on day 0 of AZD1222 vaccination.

In nucleotide form, the sequence is TGTGCCTGGAGACCAGGGAGCTCCTATAATTCACCCCTCCACTTT. This is translated as CAWRPGSSYNSPLHF. This chain joins TRBV30 to TRBJ1-6, with a tentative D gene TRBD1 over 5 matching bases. The CDR3 spans 15 residues, from the cysteine through the phenylalanine. CDR3 DNA only is kept here, 45 bases in frame from base 1. Via the germline V gene (reference sequence), CDR1 is GTSNPN and CDR2 SVGIG. V loses 3 bases of germline sequence and J loses 0 bases, and the interval between the two ends is 9 bases.